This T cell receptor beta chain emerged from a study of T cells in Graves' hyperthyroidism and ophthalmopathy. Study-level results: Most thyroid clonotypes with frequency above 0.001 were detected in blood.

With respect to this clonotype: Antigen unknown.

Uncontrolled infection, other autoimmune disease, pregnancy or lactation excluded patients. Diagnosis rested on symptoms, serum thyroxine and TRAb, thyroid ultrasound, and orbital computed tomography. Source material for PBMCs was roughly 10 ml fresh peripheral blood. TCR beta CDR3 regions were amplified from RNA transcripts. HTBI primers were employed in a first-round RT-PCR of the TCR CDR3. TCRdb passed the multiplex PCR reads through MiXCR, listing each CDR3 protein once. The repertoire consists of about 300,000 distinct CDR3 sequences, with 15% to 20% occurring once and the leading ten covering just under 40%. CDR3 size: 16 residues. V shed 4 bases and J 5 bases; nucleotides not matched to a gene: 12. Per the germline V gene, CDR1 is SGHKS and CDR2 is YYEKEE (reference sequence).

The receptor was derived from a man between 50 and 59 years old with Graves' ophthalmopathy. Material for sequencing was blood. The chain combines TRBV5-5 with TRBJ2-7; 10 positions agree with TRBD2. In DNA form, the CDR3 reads TGTGCCAGCAGCCCTCTATCTAGCGGGAGTCTCAACGAGCAGTACTTC. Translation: CASSPLSSGSLNEQYF.